This TCR beta chain was sequenced for a study of shared clonotypes between healthy human individuals. Generated by immunoSEQ multiplex PCR, the TCRdb table keeps only in-frame clones and is missing some. The table records over a million clones, about 80% of them present only once. The study's findings and limits: Generally, estimated richness proved larger in naive subsets than it did in memory subsets.

As to this clone: Its antigen is still unknown.

The CDR3 covers 15 residues. Trimming removed 10 bases from V and 3 bases from J; junction bases left unmatched: 12. Germline CDR1 and CDR2: MDHEN and SYDVKM. The chain employs TRBV28 and TRBJ1-5; 7 bases map to TRBD1. The sample consisted of memory CD4+ T cells sorted from blood. Subset: CD45RA-negative fraction. This receptor was taken from a young man in good health. The chain's CDR3 is CAICYRGFANQPQHF. The CDR3 DNA is TGTGCCATCTGTTACAGGGGTTTTGCCAATCAGCCCCAGCATTTT.